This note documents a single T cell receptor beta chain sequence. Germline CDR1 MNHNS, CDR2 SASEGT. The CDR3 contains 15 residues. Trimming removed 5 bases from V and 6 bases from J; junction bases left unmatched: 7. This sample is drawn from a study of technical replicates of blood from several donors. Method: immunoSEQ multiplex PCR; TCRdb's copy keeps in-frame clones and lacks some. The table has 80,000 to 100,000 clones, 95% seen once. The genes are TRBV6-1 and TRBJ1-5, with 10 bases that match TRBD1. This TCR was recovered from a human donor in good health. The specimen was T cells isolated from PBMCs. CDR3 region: CASSRTGGMVQPQHF. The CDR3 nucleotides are TGTGCCAGCAGTCGGACAGGGGGAATGGTTCAGCCCCAGCATTTT.